This is a list of T cell receptor beta chains from one sample in a study of blood T cell repertoires in COVID-19. Measured with immunoSEQ multiplex PCR; TCRdb has only the in-frame clones, and not every one. The sample holds about 88,000 clones, over 90% seen once. Sequenced input: peripheral blood. The receptors shown here come from a man in his sixties with acute or convalescent COVID-19. CDR3s include the opening cysteine and the closing phenylalanine or tryptophan. The D gene is left open where the match is weak. Some rows mark clone size as missing; the rest say once, few, many or name a class of expanded clone.

>TRBJ2-7|TRBV11-2|.|once
CASSLNRQGGGEQYF
TGTGCCAGCAGCTTAAACCGACAGGGAGGTGGCGAGCAGTACTTC
>TRBJ2-7|TRBV9|TRBD1|once
CASSPHPGQAYEQYF
TGTGCCAGCAGCCCTCATCCGGGACAGGCTTACGAGCAGTACTTC
>TRBJ2-2|TRBV7-2|TRBD2|.
CASSSSGLAGDFGELFF
TGTGCCAGCAGCTCCTCGGGACTAGCGGGAGACTTCGGGGAGCTGTTTTTT
>TRBJ2-7|TRBV5-8|.|.
CASSLERTAPYEQYF
TGTGCCAGCAGCTTGGAGCGGACAGCACCCTACGAGCAGTACTTC
>TRBJ2-6|TRBV5-5|.|.
CASSRARDSGANVLTF
TGTGCCAGCAGCCGAGCCAGGGATTCTGGGGCCAACGTCCTGACTTTC
>TRBJ2-1|TRBV7-2|TRBD2|few
CASSYSREDNEQFF
TGTGCCAGCAGTTATAGCCGGGAGGACAATGAGCAGTTCTTC
>TRBJ2-7|TRBV11-2|TRBD1|once
CASSFFMGQATYEQYF
TGTGCCAGCAGCTTTTTCATGGGACAGGCAACCTACGAGCAGTACTTC
>TRBJ2-5|TRBV11-2|.|.
CASSPTSETQYF
TGTGCCAGCAGCCCCACTTCGGAGACCCAGTACTTC
>TRBJ2-5|TRBV7-3|TRBD2|.
CASSLGTSETQYF
TGTGCCAGCAGCTTAGGGACTAGCGAGACCCAGTACTTC
>TRBJ1-2|TRBV19|.|.
CASSIVDYGYTF
TGTGCCAGTAGTATTGTCGACTATGGCTACACCTTC
>TRBJ1-2|TRBV4-3|.|.
CASSQDFQGIGYTF
TGCGCCAGCAGCCAAGATTTCCAGGGGATTGGCTACACCTTC
>TRBJ1-2|TRBV4-3|TRBD1|.
CASSRTGIGGYTF
TGCGCCAGCAGCCGGACAGGGATTGGTGGCTACACCTTC
>TRBJ2-2|TRBV6-5|TRBD1|.
CVSSYTGVVGELFF
TGTGTCAGCAGTTACACAGGGGTAGTTGGGGAGCTGTTTTTT
>TRBJ2-3|TRBV5-4|.|.
CASSVRSSIYTDTQYF
TGTGCCAGCAGCGTTAGATCTTCGATTTACACAGATACGCAGTATTTT
>TRBJ1-5|TRBV7-8|.|.
CASSLSQVQPQHF
TGTGCCAGCAGCTTATCACAGGTGCAGCCCCAGCATTTT
>TRBJ2-2|TRBV24-1|.|.
CATSDLADNTGELFF
TGTGCCACCAGTGATTTAGCGGATAACACCGGGGAGCTGTTTTTT
>TRBJ2-5|TRBV4-1|.|.
CASSPIAAGGFQETQYF
TGCGCCAGCAGCCCCATCGCGGCAGGGGGGTTCCAAGAGACCCAGTACTTC
>TRBJ2-1|TRBV11-3|.|.
CASSLDQTDHEQFF
TGTGCCAGCAGCTTAGATCAGACAGACCATGAGCAGTTCTTC
>TRBJ2-5|TRBV27|TRBD2|.
CASSSAPSGRTIQETQYF
TGTGCCAGCAGTTCCGCCCCTAGCGGCAGGACCATACAAGAGACCCAGTACTTC
>TRBJ1-5|TRBV4-3|.|medium-sized
CASSQDAAQGGRQPQHF
TGCGCCAGCAGCCAAGATGCGGCGCAGGGTGGTCGTCAGCCCCAGCATTTT
>TRBJ2-7|TRBV3-1/TRBV3-2|.|few
CASSQYSYEQYF
TGTGCCAGCAGCCAGTATTCGTACGAGCAGTACTTC
>TRBJ1-3|TRBV28|TRBD1|.
CASSITGVASGNTIYF
TGTGCCAGCAGTATAACAGGGGTCGCCTCCGGAAACACCATATATTTT
>TRBJ2-5|TRBV11-3|.|.
CASSLDSNSQTQYF
TGTGCCAGCAGCTTAGATTCGAATAGCCAGACCCAGTACTTC
>TRBJ2-5|TRBV7-9|TRBD2|once
CASRTIAGPETQYF
TGTGCCAGCCGCACCATAGCGGGGCCAGAGACCCAGTACTTC
>TRBJ2-1|TRBV4-1|.|.
CASSQVLISNNEQFF
TGCGCCAGCAGCCAAGTATTAATCAGTAACAATGAGCAGTTCTTC
>TRBJ1-2|TRBV4-2|.|.
CASSQVSNRDYGYTF
TGTGCCAGCAGCCAAGTCTCCAACAGGGACTATGGCTACACCTTC
>TRBJ2-5|TRBV11-3|.|.
CASSLGAIGQETQYF
TGTGCCAGCAGCTTAGGAGCGATCGGCCAAGAGACCCAGTACTTC
>TRBJ2-3|TRBV6-6|.|.
CASVPGGPGTDTQYF
TGTGCCAGCGTTCCAGGGGGGCCCGGAACAGATACGCAGTATTTT
>TRBJ2-5|TRBV5-6|TRBD2|.
CASSMGLAGGGETQYF
TGTGCCAGCAGCATGGGACTAGCGGGAGGCGGCGAGACCCAGTACTTC